Listed here is a single T cell receptor beta chain. This record comes from a study of radiation and T cells in renal cell carcinoma. For the study at large: Nephrectomy followed 15 Gy stereotactic body radiation by 4 weeks.

Noted time point: blood 2 weeks post-SBRT. Stated treatment: 15 Gy SBRT to primary tumor, nephrectomy 4 weeks later. Repertoires were generated with immunoSEQ multiplex PCR, while TCRdb's copy carries only in-frame clones and drops some. Of roughly 80,000 clones in the sample, approximately 83% were seen once. Germline V gene data show CDR1 as SGHRS and CDR2 as YFSETQ. Between the trimmed V and J ends, which lost 4 bases and 0 bases, there was a span of 13 bases. The CDR3 has 16 residues. This chain connects TRBV5-1 to TRBJ2-2; tentative D call: TRBD2 (6 bases). The receptor was isolated from a woman in her fifties or sixties with renal cell carcinoma. The sample was blood, taken from a patient whose treatment included radiotherapy and nephrectomy. CDR3 region: CASSDQRATNTGELFF. DNA for the CDR3: TGCGCCAGCAGCGATCAGCGGGCGACGAACACCGGGGAGCTGTTTTTT.